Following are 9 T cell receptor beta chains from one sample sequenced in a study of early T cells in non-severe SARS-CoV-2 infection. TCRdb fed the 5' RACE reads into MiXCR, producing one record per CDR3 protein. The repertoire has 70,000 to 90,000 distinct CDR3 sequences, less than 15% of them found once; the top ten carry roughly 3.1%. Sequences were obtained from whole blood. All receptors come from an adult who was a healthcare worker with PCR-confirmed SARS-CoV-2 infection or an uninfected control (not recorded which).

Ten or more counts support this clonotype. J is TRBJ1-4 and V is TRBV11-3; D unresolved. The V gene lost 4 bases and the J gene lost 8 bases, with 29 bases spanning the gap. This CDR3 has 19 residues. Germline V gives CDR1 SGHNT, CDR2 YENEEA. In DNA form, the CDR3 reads TGTGCCAGCAGCTCGAAAGCTCCCTTTTATGACTCGAAATGGGAAAAACTGTTTTTT. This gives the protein CASSSKAPFYDSKWEKLFF.

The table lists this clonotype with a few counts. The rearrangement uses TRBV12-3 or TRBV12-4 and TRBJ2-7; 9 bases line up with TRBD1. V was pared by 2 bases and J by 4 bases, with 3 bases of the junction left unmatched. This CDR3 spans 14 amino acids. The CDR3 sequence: CASSLSDRGYEQYF. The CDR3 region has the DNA TGTGCCAGCAGTTTATCGGACAGGGGTTACGAGCAGTACTTC.

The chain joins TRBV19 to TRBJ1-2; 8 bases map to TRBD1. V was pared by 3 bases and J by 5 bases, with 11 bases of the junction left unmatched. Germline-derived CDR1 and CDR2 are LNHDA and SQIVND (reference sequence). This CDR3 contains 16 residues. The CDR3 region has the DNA TGTGCCAGTAGTATGGGTGCAGGGGGCGCGGCTTATGGCTACACCTTC. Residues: CASSMGAGGAAYGYTF.

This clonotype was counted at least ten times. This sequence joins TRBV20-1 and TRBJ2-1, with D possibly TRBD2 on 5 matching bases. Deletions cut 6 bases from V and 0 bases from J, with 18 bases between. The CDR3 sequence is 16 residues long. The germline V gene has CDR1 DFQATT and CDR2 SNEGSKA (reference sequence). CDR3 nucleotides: TGCAGTGCCCACCCGGAGGTCACGAGCTCCTACAATGAGCAGTTCTTC. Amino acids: CSAHPEVTSSYNEQFF.

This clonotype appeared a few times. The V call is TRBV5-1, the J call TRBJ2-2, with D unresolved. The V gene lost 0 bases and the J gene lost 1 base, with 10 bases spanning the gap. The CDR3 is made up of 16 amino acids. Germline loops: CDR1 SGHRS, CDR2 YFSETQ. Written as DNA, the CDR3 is TGCGCCAGCAGCTTGGTAGCCTTGCTGAACACCGGGGAGCTGTTTTTT. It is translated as CASSLVALLNTGELFF.

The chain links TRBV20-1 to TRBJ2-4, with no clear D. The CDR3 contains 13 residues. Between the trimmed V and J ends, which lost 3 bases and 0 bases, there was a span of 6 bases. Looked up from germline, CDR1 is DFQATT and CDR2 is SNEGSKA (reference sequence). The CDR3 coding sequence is TGCAGTGCTAGGAGAGGAGCCAAAAACATTCAGTACTTC. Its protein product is CSARRGAKNIQYF.

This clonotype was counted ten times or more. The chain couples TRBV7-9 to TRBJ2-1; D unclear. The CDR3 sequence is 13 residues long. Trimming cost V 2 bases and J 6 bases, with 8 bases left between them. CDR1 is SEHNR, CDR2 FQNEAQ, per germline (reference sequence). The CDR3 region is CASSLSPTNEQFF. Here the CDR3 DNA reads TGTGCCAGCAGCTTATCTCCGACCAATGAGCAGTTCTTC. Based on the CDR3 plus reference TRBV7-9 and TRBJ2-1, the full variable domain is DTGVSQNPRHKITKRGQNVTFRCDPISEHNRLYWYRQTLGQGPEFLTYFQNEAQLEKSRLLSDRFSAERPKGSFSTLEIQRTEQGDSAMYLCASSLSPTNEQFFGPGTRLTVL.

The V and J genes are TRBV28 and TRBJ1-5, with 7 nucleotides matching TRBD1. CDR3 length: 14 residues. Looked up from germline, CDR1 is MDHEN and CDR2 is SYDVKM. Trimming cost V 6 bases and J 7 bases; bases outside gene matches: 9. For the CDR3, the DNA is TGTGCCAGCAGATCGACAGGGTCGAGGCAGCCCCAGCATTTT. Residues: CASRSTGSRQPQHF.

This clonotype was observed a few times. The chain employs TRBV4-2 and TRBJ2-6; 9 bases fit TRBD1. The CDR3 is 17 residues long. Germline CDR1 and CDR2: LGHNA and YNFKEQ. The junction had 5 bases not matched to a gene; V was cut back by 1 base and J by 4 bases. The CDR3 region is CASSQGDRVAGANVLTF. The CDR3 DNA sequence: TGTGCCAGCAGCCAAGGGGACAGGGTGGCCGGGGCCAACGTCCTGACTTTC.